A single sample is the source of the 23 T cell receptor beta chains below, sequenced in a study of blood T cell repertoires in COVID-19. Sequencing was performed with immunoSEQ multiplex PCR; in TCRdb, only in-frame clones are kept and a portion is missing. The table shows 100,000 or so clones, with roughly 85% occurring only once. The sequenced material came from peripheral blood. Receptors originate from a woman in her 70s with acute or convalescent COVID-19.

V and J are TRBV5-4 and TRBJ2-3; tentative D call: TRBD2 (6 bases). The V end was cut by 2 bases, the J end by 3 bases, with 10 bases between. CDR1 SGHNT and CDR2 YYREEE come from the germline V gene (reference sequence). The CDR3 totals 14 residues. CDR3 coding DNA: TGTGCCAGCAGCTTTACGGGGGAGACAGATACGCAGTATTTT. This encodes CASSFTGETDTQYF.

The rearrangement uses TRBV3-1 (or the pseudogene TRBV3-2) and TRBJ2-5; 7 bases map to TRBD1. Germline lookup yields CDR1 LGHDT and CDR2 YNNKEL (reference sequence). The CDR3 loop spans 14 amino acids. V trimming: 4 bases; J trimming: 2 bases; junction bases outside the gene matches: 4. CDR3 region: CASSLRQGQETQYF. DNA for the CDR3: TGTGCCAGCAGCCTGCGACAGGGACAAGAGACCCAGTACTTC.

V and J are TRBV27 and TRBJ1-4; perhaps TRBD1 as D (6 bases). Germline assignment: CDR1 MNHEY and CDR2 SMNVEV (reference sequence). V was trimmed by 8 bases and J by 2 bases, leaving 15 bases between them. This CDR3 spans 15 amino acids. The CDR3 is CASRKRGATNEKLFF. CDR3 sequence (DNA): TGTGCCAGCCGAAAGCGGGGGGCGACTAATGAAAAACTGTTTTTT.

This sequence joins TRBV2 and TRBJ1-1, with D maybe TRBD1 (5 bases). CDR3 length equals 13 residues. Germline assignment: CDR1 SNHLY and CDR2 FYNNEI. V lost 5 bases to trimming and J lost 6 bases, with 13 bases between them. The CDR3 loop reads CASSLDRGAEAFF. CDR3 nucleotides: TGTGCCAGCAGTCTCGATCGGGGGGCTGAAGCTTTCTTT.

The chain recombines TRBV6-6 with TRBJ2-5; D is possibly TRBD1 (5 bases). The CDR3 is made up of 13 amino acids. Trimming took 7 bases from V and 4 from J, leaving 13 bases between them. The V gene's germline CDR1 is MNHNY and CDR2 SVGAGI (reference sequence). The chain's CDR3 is CASTKGDTETQYF. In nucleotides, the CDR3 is TGTGCCAGCACCAAAGGGGATACAGAGACCCAGTACTTC.

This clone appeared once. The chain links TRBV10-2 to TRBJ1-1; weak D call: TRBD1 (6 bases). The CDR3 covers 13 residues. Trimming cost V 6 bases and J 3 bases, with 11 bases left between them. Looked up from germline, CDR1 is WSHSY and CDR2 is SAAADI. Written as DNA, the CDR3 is TGCGCCAGCAGCGACAGGCAGGACACTGAAGCTTTCTTT. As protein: CASSDRQDTEAFF.

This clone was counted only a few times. The CDR3 coding sequence is TGTGCCAGCAAAGGCGGGGGGTCCTACAATGAGCAGTTCTTC. Translated: CASKGGGSYNEQFF. The chain links TRBV7-2 to TRBJ2-1, with TRBD2 matching over 8 bases. Germline assignment: CDR1 SGHTA and CDR2 FQGNSA. With V trimmed by 7 bases and J by 1 base, 3 bases remained unmatched. The CDR3 is 14 residues long.

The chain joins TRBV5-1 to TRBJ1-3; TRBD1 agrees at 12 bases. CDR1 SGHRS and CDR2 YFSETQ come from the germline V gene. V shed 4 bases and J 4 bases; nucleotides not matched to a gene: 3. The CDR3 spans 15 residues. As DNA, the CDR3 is TGCGCCAGCAGCGGGGACAGGGGGCACGGAAACACCATATATTTT. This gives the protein CASSGDRGHGNTIYF.

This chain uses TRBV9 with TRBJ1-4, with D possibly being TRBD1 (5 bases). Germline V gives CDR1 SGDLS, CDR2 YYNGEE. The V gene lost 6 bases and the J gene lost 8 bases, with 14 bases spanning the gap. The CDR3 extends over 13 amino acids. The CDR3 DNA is TGTGCCAGCACCCGGGGGGTAGGAGAAAAACTGTTTTTT. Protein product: CASTRGVGEKLFF.

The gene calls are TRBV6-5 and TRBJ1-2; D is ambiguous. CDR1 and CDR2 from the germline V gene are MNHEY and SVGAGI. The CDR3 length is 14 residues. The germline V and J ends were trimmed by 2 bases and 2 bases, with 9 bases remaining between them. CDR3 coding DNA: TGTGCCAGCAGTTACGCCGAGGGAAACTATGGCTACACCTTC. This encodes CASSYAEGNYGYTF.

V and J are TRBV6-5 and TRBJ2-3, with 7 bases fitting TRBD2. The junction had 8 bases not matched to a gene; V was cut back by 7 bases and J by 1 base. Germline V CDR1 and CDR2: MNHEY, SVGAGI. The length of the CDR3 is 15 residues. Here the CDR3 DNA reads TGTGCCAGCATTCTAGCGGTTCGTGGCACAGATACGCAGTATTTT. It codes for CASILAVRGTDTQYF.

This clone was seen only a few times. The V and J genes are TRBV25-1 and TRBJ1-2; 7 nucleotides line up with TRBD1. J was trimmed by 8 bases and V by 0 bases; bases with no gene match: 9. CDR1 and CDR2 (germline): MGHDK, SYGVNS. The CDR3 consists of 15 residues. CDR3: CASSEYDTGVWGYTF. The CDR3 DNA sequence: TGTGCCAGCAGTGAATACGACACAGGGGTTTGGGGCTACACCTTC.

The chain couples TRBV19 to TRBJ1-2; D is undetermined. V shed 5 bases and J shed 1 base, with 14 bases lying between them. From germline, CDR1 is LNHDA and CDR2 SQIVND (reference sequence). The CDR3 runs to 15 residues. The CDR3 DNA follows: TGTGCCAGTAGTCCGGGATGGTCTTTTAACTATGGCTACACCTTC. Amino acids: CASSPGWSFNYGYTF.

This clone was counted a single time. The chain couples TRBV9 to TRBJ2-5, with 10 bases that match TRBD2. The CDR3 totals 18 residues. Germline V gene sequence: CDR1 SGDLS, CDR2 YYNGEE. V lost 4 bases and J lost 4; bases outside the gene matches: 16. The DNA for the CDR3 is TGTGCCAGCAGCCCAGGAGATAGCGGGGGGATGGGAGTAGAGACCCAGTACTTC. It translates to CASSPGDSGGMGVETQYF.

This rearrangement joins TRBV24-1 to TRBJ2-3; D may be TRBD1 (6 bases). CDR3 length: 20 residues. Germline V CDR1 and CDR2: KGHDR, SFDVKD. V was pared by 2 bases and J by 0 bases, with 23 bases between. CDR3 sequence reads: CATSDSVPGHTYPSTDTQYF. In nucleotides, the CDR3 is TGTGCCACCAGTGATTCGGTACCGGGACACACTTACCCTAGCACAGATACGCAGTATTTT.

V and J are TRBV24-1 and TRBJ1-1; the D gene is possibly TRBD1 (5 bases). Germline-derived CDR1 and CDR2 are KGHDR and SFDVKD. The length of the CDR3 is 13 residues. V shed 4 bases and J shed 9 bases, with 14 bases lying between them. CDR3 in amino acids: CATSDPYRSQAFF. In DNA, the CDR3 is TGTGCCACCAGTGACCCTTACAGGTCTCAAGCTTTCTTT.

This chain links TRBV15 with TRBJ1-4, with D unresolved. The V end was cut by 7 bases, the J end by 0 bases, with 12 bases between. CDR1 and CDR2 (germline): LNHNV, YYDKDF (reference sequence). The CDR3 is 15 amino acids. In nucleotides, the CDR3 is TGTGCCACCAAGGACTTAACCCCAACTAATGAAAAACTGTTTTTT. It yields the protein CATKDLTPTNEKLFF.

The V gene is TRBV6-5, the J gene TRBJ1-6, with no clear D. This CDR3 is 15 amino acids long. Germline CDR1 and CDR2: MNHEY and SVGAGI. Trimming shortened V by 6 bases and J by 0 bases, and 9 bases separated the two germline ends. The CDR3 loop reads CASRVVSSYNSPLHF. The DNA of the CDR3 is TGTGCCAGCAGGGTCGTGAGCTCCTATAATTCACCCCTCCACTTT.

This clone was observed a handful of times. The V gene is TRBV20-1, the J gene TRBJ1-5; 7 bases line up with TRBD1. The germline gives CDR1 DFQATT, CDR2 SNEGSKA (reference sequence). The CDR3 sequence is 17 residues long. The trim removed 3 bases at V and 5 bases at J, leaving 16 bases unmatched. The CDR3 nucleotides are TGCAGTGCTAGTTCCCTCCCGACAGGGCAGCTTTATCAGCCCCAGCATTTT. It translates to CSASSLPTGQLYQPQHF.

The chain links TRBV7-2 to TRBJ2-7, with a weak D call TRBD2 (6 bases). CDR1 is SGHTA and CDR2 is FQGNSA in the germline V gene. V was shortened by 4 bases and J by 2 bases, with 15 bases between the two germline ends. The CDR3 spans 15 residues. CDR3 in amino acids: CASSSAGTGPYEQYV. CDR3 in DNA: TGTGCCAGCAGCTCAGCCGGGACTGGACCCTACGAGCAGTACGTC.

In nucleotides, the CDR3 is TGCGCCAGCAGGTTTGGGACAGGGAAGACTGAAGCTTTCTTT. This codes for CASRFGTGKTEAFF. V and J are TRBV4-3 and TRBJ1-1; 9 bases match TRBD1. The V segment lost 6 bases and the J segment 5 bases; nucleotides outside the gene matches: 7. The CDR3 contains 14 residues. Germline-derived CDR1 and CDR2 are LGHNA and YSLEER.

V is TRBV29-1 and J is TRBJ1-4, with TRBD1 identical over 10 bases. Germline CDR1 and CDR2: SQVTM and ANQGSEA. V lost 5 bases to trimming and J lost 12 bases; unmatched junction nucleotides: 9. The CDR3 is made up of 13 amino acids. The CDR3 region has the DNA TGCAGCGTTTTGATGACAGGGGGCGCGGAACTGTTTTTT. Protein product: CSVLMTGGAELFF.

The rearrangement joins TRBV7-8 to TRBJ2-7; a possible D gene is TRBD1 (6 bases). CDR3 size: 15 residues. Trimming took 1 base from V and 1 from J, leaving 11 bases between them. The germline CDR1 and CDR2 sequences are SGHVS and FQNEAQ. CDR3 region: CASSLETGLSYEQYV. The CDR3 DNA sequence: TGTGCCAGCAGCTTAGAAACAGGGCTTTCCTACGAGCAGTACGTC.